This record covers a single T cell receptor (beta chain). This specimen belongs to a study of blood T cell repertoires in COVID-19. Turning to the study itself: Samples came from the United States, Italy and Spain, spanning acute and convalescent COVID-19. From T cells, B-cell-depleted T cells, or PBMCs came the material, which was cDNA or gDNA.

Germline V gives CDR1 MNHNY, CDR2 SVGAGI (reference sequence). Trimming removed 2 bases from V and 1 base from J, with 11 bases in between. This CDR3 spans 15 amino acids. Under the authors' procedure: Counts of nucleated cells, estimated from reference gene primer amplification, were obtained. Sequencing used immunoSEQ multiplex PCR; TCRdb keeps in-frame clones, though not all of them. The V and J calls and the clone size are those of that table, but D and trimming were determined from the DNA. This table holds around 200,000 clones, roughly 87% found once. The specimen was peripheral blood. This TCR came from a middle-aged man with active or convalescent COVID-19. The chain is built from TRBV6-6 and TRBJ1-2, with D possibly TRBD1 on 5 matching bases. The CDR3, as DNA: TGTGCCAGCAGTTACGGGCAGGGTCGTAACTATGGCTACACCTTC. Amino acids: CASSYGQGRNYGYTF.